This TCR beta chain was profiled in a study of cytomegalovirus exposure and HLA in healthy donors (dated by TCRdb to 2016 to 2017). For context, the study as a whole: An earlier analysis of about 560 of the donors reported approximately 300 Gb of sequence data and 95 million to 130 million unique TCR beta sequences obtained from 180 million or so T cells. Roughly 300 gigabases of sequencing data and tens of millions of unique TCR sequences were included in an early release covering 550 to 650 HLA-typed donors. Of the 300 to 500 genotyped donors, approximately 81% were placed in the genetic ancestry cluster associated with self-reported Caucasian donors. The aim of the study was to test whether cataloging public T cell receptors could identify signatures of past pathogen exposure. The T cell repertoires of 666 subjects were profiled by immunosequencing and related to cytomegalovirus serostatus. Along with the 666-subject first cohort, a separate validation cohort of around 120 different subjects was used. The study combined high-throughput TCR immunosequencing, statistical association of individual TCRs with disease status, and machine learning to predict cytomegalovirus infection status. A later analysis re-examined previously published TCR beta repertoires from 500 to 700 donors and added high-resolution HLA genotyping to investigate patterns of TCR occurrence. In the later analysis, no new phenotypic data were used to find candidate immune exposures; instead, reliance was placed on TCR beta sequences and their occurrence across donors. An earlier analysis of approximately 640 of the donors applied high-throughput TCR beta sequencing to assess whether each TCR beta V gene segment acted as functional or pseudogenic. Alongside the repertoire data, information on donor age, sex, ethnicity and CMV serostatus was compiled. In a later genetic analysis, genome-wide SNP genotypes for about 65% of the roughly 700 donors were used, and that subset was treated as a discovery cohort. All discovery cohort repertoires had been generated on a single sequencing platform. HLA typing included class I and class II loci at four-digit resolution. Typing coverage differed by locus: A, B, C, DRB1 and DQB1 were typed in roughly 620-630 donors, DQA1 in about 500, DPA1 in 600 to 610, and DPB1 in approximately 450. Four to six DR-DQ haplotypes were handled as single units for association and clustering, since linkage in the cohort was strong. Among 350 to 400 genotyped donors of the cohort, an average of approximately 250,000 unique TCR beta nucleotide sequences were sequenced per donor, approximately 20% of them non-productive. General findings and caveats noted by the study authors: A later genetic analysis associated a missense DCLRE1C variant with V-gene and J-gene trimming of TCR beta chains, and an independent cohort replicated the association. Linkage disequilibrium might explain the correlated functional status among segregating V segments, but an unknown experimental factor could not be ruled out. Some IMGT-functional V segments, including TRBV6-2 and TRBV6-3, could not be distinguished by the 87-base-pair reads and were therefore excluded. Most CMV-associated TCR beta chains appeared to be HLA-restricted in a later analysis, and the HLA associations seemed to be driven largely by CMV exposure. In a later analysis, TCR association rates were found to vary across HLA loci, with the most associated TCRs seen for DRB1 alleles and the fewest for HLA-C alleles. Because HLA typing was missing for some donors at each locus, association tests included only the typed subset. Because counts were too low, roughly 18 rarely observed V segments, including chromosome 9 orphons, were left out of the earlier analysis of 587 of the donors. Compared with the 666-donor mean, donors in an Asian-associated ancestry cluster had fewer N-insertions in productive TCRs, according to a later genetic analysis. This cohort had only TCR beta chains sequenced, and the lack of alpha or paired-chain data limited which features could be detected. Compared with equally common non-associated chains, HLA-associated TCR beta chains in a later analysis were more clonally expanded and had lower generation probabilities. Several of the top co-occurrence clusters appeared to be linked to parvovirus B19, influenza, CMV and Epstein-Barr virus, according to a later analysis. In vitro tests confirmed that a few of the cytomegalovirus-associated TCR beta chains recognize cytomegalovirus antigens. The classifier was reported to diagnose cytomegalovirus status with high specificity and sensitivity in both the original cohort and the validation cohort. When HLA alleles, especially DR and DQ, strongly co-occurred, TCR associations were difficult to assign to individual alleles. A further reported finding was that TCR beta sequences accurately predicted the HLA-A and HLA-B alleles for most subjects in the first cohort. Presence/absence analyses assumed roughly uniform sequencing depth across donors, an assumption that may not hold. In an earlier analysis of fewer than 700 of the donors, most TCR beta V segments appeared in productive rearrangements about 90% or about 30% of the time, broadly matching IMGT annotations. Specific HLA alleles were associated with 15,000 to 20,000 TCR beta sequences at a false discovery rate of 0.05 in a later analysis. Most TCR sequences were observed very rarely across donors, whereas some public TCRs were present in many individuals. The authors suggested that the approach could potentially be generalized to other disease states and immunological phenotypes. A cluster of highly shared sequence variants was judged likely to represent a technical artifact of the sequencing pipeline. CMV serostatus was the only immune exposure information available for the cohort. A total of 150 to 200 TCR beta chains were listed by the study as associated with cytomegalovirus.

The library was built by means of the immunoSEQ multiplex PCR assay. A mixture of 60 forward primers for TCR Vbeta segments and 13 reverse primers for TCR Jbeta segments was used in the multiplex PCR. The CDR3 region of rearranged TCR beta genes was amplified from genomic DNA by a multiplex PCR assay. The Illumina HiSeq System was used to sequence the amplified TCR beta libraries as 87-base-pair reads. Per the source publication's procedure: A later analysis tallied 75 million to 95 million unique TCR beta chains across the 666 repertoires, and about 10 million of those chains were shared by two or more donors. To remove PCR and sequencing errors, raw reads were error-corrected and collapsed into unique sequences using a nearest-neighbor algorithm that merged closely related sequences. CDR3 sequences were aligned to IMGT reference sequences to assign V, D and J gene segments. For a sequence to be retained, at least a six-nucleotide match to both a V gene segment and a J gene segment was required. A rearrangement was called productive if the CDR3 had no stop codons and remained in frame with V and J, and every other rearrangement was called non-productive. CDR3 was defined according to IMGT convention as the region running from the second conserved V-encoded cysteine to the conserved J-encoded phenylalanine. The earlier analysis of approximately 590 of the donors excluded any sequence lacking an unambiguous match to a single V gene segment. An earlier analysis of under 750 of the donors called V segments functional above 56.7% productive rearrangements and segregating when the between-donor standard deviation exceeded 5%. To diagnose cytomegalovirus status from the catalog of TCR beta chain sequences, a statistical classification framework was built. V and J gene assignment, in a later analysis, came from comparing TCR nucleotide sequences with IMGT/GENE-DB human TR gene sequences. In a later analysis, CDR3 sequences and most-parsimonious VDJ recombination scenarios were assigned using the TCRdist pipeline. In a later analysis, each TCR beta chain was defined by its CDR3 amino acid sequence together with its V-gene family, and reads without a unique V-gene family were excluded. In a later analysis, 500 to 700 highly shared, low-generation-probability nucleotide sequences were removed to address suspected cross-contamination and a sequencing artifact. In a later analysis, a clonal expansion index was calculated for each public chain from normalized within-repertoire ranks of inferred template counts. In a later analysis, generation probabilities were computed with a VDJ recombination model fitted to out-of-frame rearrangements, and the resulting probabilities were checked against IGoR. Hypergeometric tests were used in a later analysis to score TCR-TCR, TCR-HLA and TCR-CMV co-occurrence, with a repertoire-size bias correction applied to the TCR pairs. A later analysis estimated false discovery rates by permuting HLA or CMV assignments 20 times. A later analysis grouped co-occurring TCRs with DBSCAN, adding TCRdist sequence similarity when clustering within HLA-allele-positive subsets. For co-occurrence clustering, repertoires with fewer than 30,000 or more than 120,000 public chains were excluded, along with roughly five repertoires with anomalous nucleotide sharing. In TCRdb, the immuneACCESS table is reduced to in-frame sequences with V and J assigned. These tables do not hold every clone; where another copy was compared, an unresolved V gene accounts for under half, and the others remain unexplained. The V and J calls and clone size come from that table; D and trimming were worked out from the DNA. In all, the sample holds roughly 120,000 clones, and about 80% of those were seen once. Clones ranked in the top ten supply approximately 2% of the sample.

The cohort was made up of 500 to 800 healthy bone marrow donors. Cohort members were all nominally healthy when sampled, although unrecorded immune exposures were likely present. The donor was CMV seronegative and belonged to the group of 350 or so seronegative cohort members. A peripheral blood sample was provided by each donor, and peripheral blood mononuclear cells were used for TCR beta sequencing. Genomic DNA extraction from the blood cell samples was performed with the Qiagen DNeasy Blood Extraction Kit. V gives up 4 bases and J gives up 3 bases, and the segment between their germline ends measures 16 bases. Reading the germline V gene gives CDR1 SGHAT and CDR2 FQNNGV. The CDR3 contains 15 residues, cysteine and phenylalanine counted. Left in the record is the CDR3 DNA by itself, 45 bases read in frame from the first base. With regard to this clone: Its antigen has not been determined. Base-call qualities are not available, and no considerably larger clone is one nucleotide away.

The receptor was derived from a man between 18 and 29 years old in good health and CMV-seronegative. Sample: PBMCs. Recombination connected TRBV11-2 to TRBJ2-7; matching of 6 bases hints at TRBD2 as the D gene. CDR3 sequence: CASSSRSTGGYEQYF. The DNA sequence is given as TGTGCCAGCAGCTCCAGGTCCACCGGGGGCTACGAGCAGTACTTC.